This is a list of T cell receptor beta chains from one sample in a study of blood T cells in healthy people across ages. Each CDR3 protein gets one entry after TCRdb re-called the 5' RACE reads with MiXCR. The table records about 1.6 million distinct CDR3 sequences, almost 35% of them present only once. The material sequenced was blood. The source of these receptors is a woman aged 25 to 39 in good health. CDR3s include the opening cysteine and the closing phenylalanine or tryptophan. D genes are given only for firm matches. Expanded clones are given a class, and other clones once, few, many or no size at all.

>TRBV20-1|few|TRBJ2-1|20|TRBD2
CSARAVGPLLAGADYNEQFF
TGCAGTGCTAGAGCCGTCGGACCTTTATTAGCGGGAGCTGACTACAATGAGCAGTTCTTC
>TRBV27|.|TRBJ2-3|13|TRBD2
CASRSGREDTQYF
TGTGCCAGCAGGAGCGGGAGGGAAGATACGCAGTATTTT
>TRBV12-3/TRBV12-4|.|TRBJ2-3|14|.
CASRKQGPSDTQYF
TGTGCCAGCAGAAAACAGGGACCCTCAGATACGCAGTATTTT
>TRBV7-8|many|TRBJ2-1|15|.
CASSLGTVTYNEQFF
TGTGCCAGCAGCTTAGGTACAGTCACCTACAATGAGCAGTTCTTC
>TRBV19|.|TRBJ2-1|15|TRBD2
CASSIPGTSSNFQFF
TGTGCCAGTAGTATCCCCGGGACTAGCTCTAACTTCCAGTTCTTC
>TRBV5-5|few|TRBJ2-7|16|TRBD1
CASSRSSGTGTYEQYF
TGTGCCAGCAGCCGGTCTTCCGGGACAGGAACCTACGAGCAGTACTTC
>TRBV12-5|few|TRBJ2-1|14|.
CASGLDVDYNEQFF
TGTGCTAGTGGTTTGGATGTGGATTACAATGAGCAGTTCTTC
>TRBV24-1|few|TRBJ1-1|14|.
CATSDPDRGSEAFF
TGTGCCACCAGTGACCCCGACAGAGGGTCTGAAGCTTTCTTT
>TRBV5-1|.|TRBJ2-1|15|.
CASSFRESSYNEQFF
TGCGCCAGCAGCTTTAGGGAAAGCTCCTACAATGAGCAGTTCTTC
>TRBV28|few|TRBJ2-1|18|.
CASSLTHGTLISYNEQFF
TGTGCCAGCAGTTTAACCCACGGCACACTAATCTCCTACAATGAGCAGTTCTTC
>TRBV27|.|TRBJ1-5|18|.
CASSLLAPQAYSNQPQHF
TGTGCCAGCAGTTTATTAGCCCCACAGGCCTACAGCAATCAGCCCCAGCATTTT
>TRBV9|.|TRBJ1-2|14|.
CASSQAGRSYGYTF
TGTGCCAGCAGCCAGGCGGGCAGAAGTTATGGCTACACCTTC
>TRBV11-2|few|TRBJ2-7|15|.
CASSPIRGTLGEQYF
TGTGCCAGCAGCCCTATACGGGGGACCCTGGGCGAGCAGTACTTC
>TRBV9|few|TRBJ2-3|14|TRBD1
CASSAGQGKDTQYF
TGTGCCAGCAGCGCCGGACAGGGAAAAGATACGCAGTATTTT
>TRBV3-1|few|TRBJ2-3|13|.
CASSPAGADTQYF
TGTGCCAGCAGCCCCGCTGGGGCAGATACGCAGTATTTT
>TRBV28|few|TRBJ2-7|17|TRBD2
CASSFFPGLAGGYEQYF
TGTGCCAGCAGTTTCTTCCCCGGACTAGCGGGAGGTTACGAGCAGTACTTC
>TRBV20-1|many|TRBJ2-7|15|.
CSARAGKGSSYEQYF
TGCAGTGCTAGAGCTGGGAAGGGGAGCTCCTACGAGCAGTACTTC
>TRBV19|.|TRBJ2-6|16|.
CASTQRGASGANVLTF
TGTGCCAGTACCCAAAGGGGGGCATCTGGGGCCAACGTCCTGACTTTC
>TRBV7-9|few|TRBJ2-7|15|TRBD1
CASSPSTGGNYEQYF
TGTGCCAGCAGCCCCTCGACAGGGGGTAACTACGAGCAGTACTTC
>TRBV4-1|.|TRBJ2-7|13|.
CASSGGSLYEQYF
TGCGCCAGCAGTGGCGGGTCTCTCTACGAGCAGTACTTC
>TRBV9|.|TRBJ1-5|15|.
CASSARADSNQPQHF
TGTGCCAGCAGCGCCCGGGCAGATAGCAATCAGCCCCAGCATTTT
>TRBV12-3/TRBV12-4|.|TRBJ2-5|15|.
CASSSSGRTRETQYF
TGTGCCAGCAGTTCGTCCGGACGGACCCGAGAGACCCAGTACTTC
>TRBV6-1|few|TRBJ2-3|16|TRBD1
CASSPAMGQNTDTQYF
TGTGCCAGCAGTCCGGCCATGGGACAGAACACAGATACGCAGTATTTT
>TRBV12-3/TRBV12-4|few|TRBJ2-5|15|TRBD2
CASTTRAGLQETQYF
TGTGCCAGCACTACCCGAGCGGGATTACAAGAGACCCAGTACTTC
>TRBV20-1|few|TRBJ2-1|17|TRBD2
CSALGVLAGYTYNEQFF
TGCAGTGCTCTAGGGGTACTAGCGGGGTACACCTACAATGAGCAGTTCTTC
>TRBV5-1|.|TRBJ2-3|13|.
CASSLRGDDTRYF
TGCGCCAGCAGCTTGCGCGGGGACGATACGCGGTATTTT
>TRBV30|.|TRBJ2-3|13|TRBD2
CAWSATGAGAQYF
TGTGCCTGGAGTGCCACAGGTGCGGGAGCGCAGTATTTT
>TRBV27|.|TRBJ1-2|13|.
CASSSDLNYGYTF
TGTGCCAGCAGTTCTGACCTCAACTATGGCTACACCTTC
>TRBV20-1|few|TRBJ1-1|16|TRBD1
CSATGQGGGRNTEAFF
TGCAGTGCCACGGGACAGGGAGGCGGCAGGAACACTGAAGCTTTCTTT
>TRBV9|.|TRBJ2-3|15|.
CASSVSGTKADAQYF
TGTGCCAGCAGCGTCTCCGGGACAAAGGCAGATGCGCAGTATTTT
>TRBV7-9|many|TRBJ2-7|14|TRBD2
CASSFGLAGIEQYF
TGTGCCAGCAGCTTTGGCCTAGCGGGGATAGAGCAGTACTTC
>TRBV18|.|TRBJ1-6|13|.
CASSPSVGTPLHF
TGTGCCAGCTCACCATCCGTCGGAACACCCCTCCACTTT
>TRBV10-3|few|TRBJ2-2|17|TRBD2
CAISPLRGGLNTGELFF
TGTGCCATCAGTCCCCTCCGGGGGGGTCTAAACACCGGGGAGCTGTTTTTT
>TRBV25-1|few|TRBJ2-3|17|TRBD2
CASSESGLAGAGGTQYF
TGTGCCAGCAGTGAATCTGGACTAGCGGGGGCGGGGGGTACGCAGTATTTT
>TRBV20-1|.|TRBJ2-7|15|.
CSAFLVQGLRNEQYF
TGCAGTGCTTTCTTAGTCCAGGGGCTTCGGAACGAGCAGTACTTC
>TRBV18|.|TRBJ2-7|16|.
CASSPQRQGIMYEQYF
TGTGCCAGCTCACCTCAAAGGCAGGGTATAATGTACGAGCAGTACTTC
>TRBV3-1|few|TRBJ2-1|17|TRBD2
CASSPSRGLAAYNEQFF
TGTGCCAGCAGCCCGTCCCGAGGACTAGCTGCCTACAATGAGCAGTTCTTC
>TRBV20-1|.|TRBJ2-7|13|TRBD2
CSAPWASGNEQYF
TGCAGTGCCCCCTGGGCTAGCGGGAACGAGCAGTACTTC
>TRBV6-6|few|TRBJ2-7|14|TRBD2
CASIAGEKPYEQYF
TGTGCCAGCATTGCGGGAGAAAAGCCCTACGAGCAGTACTTC
>TRBV5-1|many|TRBJ2-3|15|.
CASSLGGTGTDTQYF
TGTGCCAGCAGCTTAGGCGGGACCGGCACAGATACGCAGTATTTT
>TRBV5-1|.|TRBJ2-1|18|TRBD2
CASSLGLAGGPFYNEQFF
TGCGCCAGCAGCTTGGGCCTAGCGGGAGGGCCATTCTACAATGAGCAGTTCTTC
>TRBV6-5|few|TRBJ2-3|13|TRBD2
CASRTLAVDTQYF
TGTGCCAGCAGGACACTAGCGGTAGATACGCAGTATTTT